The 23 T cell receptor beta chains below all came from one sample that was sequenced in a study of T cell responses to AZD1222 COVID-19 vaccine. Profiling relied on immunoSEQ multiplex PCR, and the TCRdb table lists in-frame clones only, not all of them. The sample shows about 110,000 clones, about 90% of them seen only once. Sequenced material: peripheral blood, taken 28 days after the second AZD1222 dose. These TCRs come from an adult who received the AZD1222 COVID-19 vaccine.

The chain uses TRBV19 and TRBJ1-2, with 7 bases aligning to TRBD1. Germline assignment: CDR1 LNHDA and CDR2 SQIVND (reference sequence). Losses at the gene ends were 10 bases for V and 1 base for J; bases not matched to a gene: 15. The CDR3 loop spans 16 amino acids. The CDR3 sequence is CATSGGQTSNNYGYTF. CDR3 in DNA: TGTGCCACCTCAGGGGGACAGACAAGTAATAACTATGGCTACACCTTC.

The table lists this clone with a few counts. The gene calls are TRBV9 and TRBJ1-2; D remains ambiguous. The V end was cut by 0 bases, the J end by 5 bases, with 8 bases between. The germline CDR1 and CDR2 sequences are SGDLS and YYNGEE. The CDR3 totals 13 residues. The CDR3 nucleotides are TGTGCCAGCAGCGTAGTAGAGAGATATGGCTACACCTTC. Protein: CASSVVERYGYTF.

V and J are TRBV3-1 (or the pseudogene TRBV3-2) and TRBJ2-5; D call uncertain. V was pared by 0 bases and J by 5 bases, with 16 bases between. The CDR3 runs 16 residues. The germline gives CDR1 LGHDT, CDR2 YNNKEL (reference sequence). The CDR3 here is CASSQDSLALMETQYF. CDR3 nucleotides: TGTGCCAGCAGCCAAGATTCGTTGGCGCTTATGGAGACCCAGTACTTC.

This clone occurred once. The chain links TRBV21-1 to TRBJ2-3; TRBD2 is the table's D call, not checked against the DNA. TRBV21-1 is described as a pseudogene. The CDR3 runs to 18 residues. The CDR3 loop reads CASSNPPPGGKDTDTQYF. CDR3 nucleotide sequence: TGTGCCAGCAGCAACCCTCCGCCGGGGGGTAAGGACACAGATACGCAGTATTTT.

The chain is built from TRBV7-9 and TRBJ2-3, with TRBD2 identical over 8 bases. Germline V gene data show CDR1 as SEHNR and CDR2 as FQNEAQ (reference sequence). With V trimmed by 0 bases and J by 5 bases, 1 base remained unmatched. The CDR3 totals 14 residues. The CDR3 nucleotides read TGTGCCAGCAGCTTAGCGCGGGGGGTAGATACGCAGTATTTT. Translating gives CASSLARGVDTQYF.

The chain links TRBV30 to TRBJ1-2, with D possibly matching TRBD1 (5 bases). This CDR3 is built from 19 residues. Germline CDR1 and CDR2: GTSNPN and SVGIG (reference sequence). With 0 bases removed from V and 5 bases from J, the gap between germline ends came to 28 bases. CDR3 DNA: TGTGCCTGGAGTGTAAGGGATGGACGGATGGAGGGGCGGACGTATGGCTACACCTTC. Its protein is CAWSVRDGRMEGRTYGYTF.

The CDR3, as DNA: TGTGCCAGCAGTTATTTGGACAGGGGCGCTGAAGCTTTCTTT. Its translation: CASSYLDRGAEAFF. The chain recombines TRBV6-5 with TRBJ1-1; the match to TRBD1 covers 9 bases. The CDR3 consists of 14 residues. The ends lost 3 bases at V and 6 bases at J; junction bases unmatched: 5. Germline V gene sequence: CDR1 MNHEY, CDR2 SVGAGI.

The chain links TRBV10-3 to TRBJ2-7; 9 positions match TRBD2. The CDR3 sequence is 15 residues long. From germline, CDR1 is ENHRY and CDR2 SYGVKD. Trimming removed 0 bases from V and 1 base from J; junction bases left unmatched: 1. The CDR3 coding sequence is TGTGCCATCAGTGAGTCTACTAGCGGGTCCTACGAGCAGTACTTC. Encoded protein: CAISESTSGSYEQYF.

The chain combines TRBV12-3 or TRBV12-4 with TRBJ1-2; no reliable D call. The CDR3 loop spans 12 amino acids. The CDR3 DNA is TGTGCTAGCCGGGCGGAAGGCTATGGCTACACCTTC. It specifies CASRAEGYGYTF.

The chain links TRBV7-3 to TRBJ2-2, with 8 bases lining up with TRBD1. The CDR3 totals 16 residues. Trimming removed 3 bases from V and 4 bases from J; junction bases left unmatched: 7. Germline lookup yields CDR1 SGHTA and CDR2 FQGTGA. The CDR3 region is CASSFGDRISTGELFF. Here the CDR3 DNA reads TGTGCCAGCAGCTTCGGGGACAGGATATCCACCGGGGAGCTGTTTTTT. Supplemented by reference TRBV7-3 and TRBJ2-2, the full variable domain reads GAGVSQTPSNKVTEKGKYVELRCDPISGHTALYWYRQSLGQGPEFLIYFQGTGAADDSGLPNDRFFAVRPEGSVSTLKIQRTERGDSAVYLCASSFGDRISTGELFFGEGSRLTVL.

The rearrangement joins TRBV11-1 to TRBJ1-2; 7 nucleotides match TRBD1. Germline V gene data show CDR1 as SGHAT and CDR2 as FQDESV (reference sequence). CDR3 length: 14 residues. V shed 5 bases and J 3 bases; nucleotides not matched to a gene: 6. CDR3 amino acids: CASSPTGAYYGYTF. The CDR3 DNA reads TGTGCCAGCAGCCCTACAGGGGCTTACTATGGCTACACCTTC.

CDR3: CASSIGGPIYNEQFF. The CDR3, as DNA: TGTGCCAGCAGCATAGGGGGACCGATCTACAATGAGCAGTTCTTC. The genes are TRBV9 and TRBJ2-1; D is perhaps TRBD1 (6 bases). This CDR3 is built from 15 residues. Germline-derived CDR1 and CDR2 are SGDLS and YYNGEE. V was pared by 4 bases and J by 3 bases, with 14 bases between. Filled out from reference TRBV9 and TRBJ2-1, the complete variable domain reads DSGVTQTPKHLITATGQRVTLRCSPRSGDLSVYWYQQSLDQGLQFLIQYYNGEERAKGNILERFSAQQFPDLHSELNLSSLELGDSALYFCASSIGGPIYNEQFFGPGTRLTVL.

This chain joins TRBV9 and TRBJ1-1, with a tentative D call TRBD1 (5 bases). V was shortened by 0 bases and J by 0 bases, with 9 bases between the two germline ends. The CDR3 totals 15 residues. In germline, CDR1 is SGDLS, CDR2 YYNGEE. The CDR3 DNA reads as TGTGCCAGCAGCGTAGATGGGGGGATGAACACTGAAGCTTTCTTT. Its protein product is CASSVDGGMNTEAFF.

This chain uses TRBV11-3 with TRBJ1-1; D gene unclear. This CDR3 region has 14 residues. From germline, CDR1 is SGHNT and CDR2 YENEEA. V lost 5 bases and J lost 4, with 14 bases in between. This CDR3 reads CASSPRGGSTEAFF. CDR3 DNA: TGTGCCAGCAGCCCTCGCGGTGGGAGCACTGAAGCTTTCTTT.

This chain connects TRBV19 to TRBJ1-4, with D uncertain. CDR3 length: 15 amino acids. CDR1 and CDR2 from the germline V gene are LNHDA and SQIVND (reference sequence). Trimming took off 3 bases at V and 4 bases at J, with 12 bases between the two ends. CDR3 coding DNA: TGTGCCAGTAGTATCCGCCGAGGAGGTAATGAAAAACTGTTTTTT. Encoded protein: CASSIRRGGNEKLFF.

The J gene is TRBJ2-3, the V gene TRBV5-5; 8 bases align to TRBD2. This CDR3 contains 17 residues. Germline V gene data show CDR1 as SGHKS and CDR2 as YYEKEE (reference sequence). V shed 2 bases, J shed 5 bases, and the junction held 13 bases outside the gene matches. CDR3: CASSLTHRGGLIDTQYF. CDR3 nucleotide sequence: TGTGCCAGCAGCTTAACCCACCGGGGGGGCTTAATAGATACGCAGTATTTT.

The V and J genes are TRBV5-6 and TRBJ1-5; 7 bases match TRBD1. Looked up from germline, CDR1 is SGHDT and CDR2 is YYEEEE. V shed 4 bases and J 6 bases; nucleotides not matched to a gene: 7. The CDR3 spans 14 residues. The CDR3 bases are TGTGCCAGCAGCATACGACAGGGAAGTCAGCCCCAGCATTTT. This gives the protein CASSIRQGSQPQHF.

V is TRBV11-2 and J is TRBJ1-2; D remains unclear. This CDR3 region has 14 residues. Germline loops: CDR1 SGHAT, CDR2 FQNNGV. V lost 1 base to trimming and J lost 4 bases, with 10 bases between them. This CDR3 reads CASSLVPLSYGYTF. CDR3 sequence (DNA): TGTGCCAGCAGCTTAGTACCACTCAGCTATGGCTACACCTTC.

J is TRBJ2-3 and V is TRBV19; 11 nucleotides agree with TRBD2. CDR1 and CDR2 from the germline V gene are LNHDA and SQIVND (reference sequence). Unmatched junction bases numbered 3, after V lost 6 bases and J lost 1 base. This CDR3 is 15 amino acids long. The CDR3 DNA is TGTGCCAGTAGGTCACTAGCGGGGGGCACAGATACGCAGTATTTT. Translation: CASRSLAGGTDTQYF.

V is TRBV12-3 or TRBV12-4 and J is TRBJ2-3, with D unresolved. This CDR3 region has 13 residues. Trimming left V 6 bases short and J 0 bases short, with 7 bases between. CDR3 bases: TGTGCCAGCAGAGGGTTCAGCACAGATACGCAGTATTTT. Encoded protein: CASRGFSTDTQYF.

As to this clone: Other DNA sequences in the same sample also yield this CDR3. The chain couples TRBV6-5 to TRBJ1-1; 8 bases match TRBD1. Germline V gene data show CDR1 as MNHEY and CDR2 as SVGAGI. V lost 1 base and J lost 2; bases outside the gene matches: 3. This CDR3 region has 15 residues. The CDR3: CASSYFGTGNTEAFF. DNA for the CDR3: TGTGCCAGCAGTTACTTCGGGACAGGCAACACTGAAGCTTTCTTT.

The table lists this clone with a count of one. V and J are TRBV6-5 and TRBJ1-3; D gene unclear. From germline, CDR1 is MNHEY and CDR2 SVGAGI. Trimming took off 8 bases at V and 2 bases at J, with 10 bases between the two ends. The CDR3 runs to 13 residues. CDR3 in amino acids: CASRILPGNTIYF. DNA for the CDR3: TGTGCCAGCCGAATACTTCCTGGAAACACCATATATTTT.

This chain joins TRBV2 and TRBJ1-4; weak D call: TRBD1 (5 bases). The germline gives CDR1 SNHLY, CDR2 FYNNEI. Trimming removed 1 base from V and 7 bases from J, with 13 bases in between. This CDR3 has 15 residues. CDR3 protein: CASSEERGLIEKLFF. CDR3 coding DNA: TGTGCCAGCAGTGAAGAGCGGGGCCTCATTGAAAAACTGTTTTTT.